These T cell receptor beta chains were read from a single sample in a study of cytomegalovirus exposure and HLA in healthy donors. The protocol was immunoSEQ multiplex PCR, while the TCRdb copy is restricted to in-frame clones and leaves out a portion. Seen here are more than 95,000 clones, 70% to 80% observed once, and the top ten hold around 3.6%. The sequenced sample consisted of PBMCs. The receptor set was obtained from a man aged 40-49 years in good health and CMV-seronegative. The CDR3 runs from the conserved cysteine through the conserved F or W. The D gene is left open where the match is weak. Some rows have no size entry. The others give once, few or many, or a class for an expanded clone.

v_gene: TRBV6-6
d_gene: TRBD1
abundance: .
j_gene: TRBJ1-5
CDR3aa: CASGQGIALAQPQHF
CDR3nt: TGTGCCAGCGGACAGGGGATAGCTTTGGCTCAGCCCCAGCATTTT

v_gene: TRBV19
d_gene: TRBD2
abundance: .
j_gene: TRBJ2-3
CDR3aa: CASSIDTGGDTQYF
CDR3nt: TGTGCCAGTAGTATAGACACGGGAGGGGATACGCAGTATTTT

v_gene: TRBV13
d_gene: TRBD1
abundance: .
j_gene: TRBJ2-2
CDR3aa: CASSKDRVVPGELFF
CDR3nt: TGTGCCAGCAGCAAGGACAGGGTTGTTCCCGGGGAGCTGTTTTTT

v_gene: TRBV6-5
d_gene: TRBD2
abundance: .
j_gene: TRBJ2-5
CDR3aa: CATSLGEGETQYF
CDR3nt: TGTGCCACATCATTAGGGGAGGGGGAGACCCAGTACTTC

v_gene: TRBV7-2
d_gene: TRBD1
abundance: .
j_gene: TRBJ2-4
CDR3aa: CASSSGQPGAKNIQYF
CDR3nt: TGTGCCAGCAGCTCGGGACAGCCAGGAGCCAAAAACATTCAGTACTTC

v_gene: TRBV28
d_gene: .
abundance: once
j_gene: TRBJ1-2
CDR3aa: CASRQTGRDGYTF
CDR3nt: TGTGCCAGCAGACAAACAGGGAGAGATGGCTACACCTTC

v_gene: TRBV28
d_gene: TRBD1
abundance: .
j_gene: TRBJ1-2
CDR3aa: CASSPQDRGLRGYTF
CDR3nt: TGTGCCAGCAGTCCTCAAGACAGGGGGCTTCGAGGCTACACCTTC

v_gene: TRBV4-3
d_gene: TRBD1
abundance: .
j_gene: TRBJ2-2
CDR3aa: CASSQGRGLENGELFF
CDR3nt: TGCGCCAGCAGCCAGGGCAGGGGGCTTGAGAACGGGGAGCTGTTTTTT

v_gene: TRBV7-9
d_gene: .
abundance: once
j_gene: TRBJ1-4
CDR3aa: CASSTSQVMNEKLFF
CDR3nt: TGTGCCAGCAGCACCTCACAGGTGATGAATGAAAAACTGTTTTTT

v_gene: TRBV11-2
d_gene: .
abundance: few
j_gene: TRBJ1-2
CDR3aa: CASSLDLAAPPNYGYTF
CDR3nt: TGTGCCAGCAGCTTAGATTTGGCCGCCCCACCCAACTATGGCTACACCTTC

v_gene: TRBV7-9
d_gene: .
abundance: .
j_gene: TRBJ1-1
CDR3aa: CASSPGLLGTEAFF
CDR3nt: TGTGCCAGCAGCCCCGGACTTCTGGGCACTGAAGCTTTCTTT

v_gene: TRBV7-9
d_gene: .
abundance: .
j_gene: TRBJ2-7
CDR3aa: CASSRRGGKWVNYEQYF
CDR3nt: TGTGCCAGCAGCCGGAGGGGGGGCAAATGGGTGAACTACGAGCAGTACTTC

v_gene: TRBV5-4
d_gene: .
abundance: .
j_gene: TRBJ2-3
CDR3aa: CASSQRGLGTDTQYF
CDR3nt: TGTGCCAGCAGCCAACGGGGTCTAGGCACAGATACGCAGTATTTT

v_gene: TRBV19
d_gene: .
abundance: once
j_gene: TRBJ1-1
CDR3aa: CASRVGATEAFF
CDR3nt: TGTGCCAGTAGGGTAGGGGCCACTGAAGCTTTCTTT

v_gene: TRBV7-2
d_gene: TRBD1
abundance: .
j_gene: TRBJ1-2
CDR3aa: CASWRTGRDYGYTF
CDR3nt: TGTGCCAGTTGGAGGACAGGGAGAGATTATGGCTACACCTTC

v_gene: TRBV7-9
d_gene: TRBD1
abundance: .
j_gene: TRBJ2-1
CDR3aa: CSSTALGQGAYNEQFF
CDR3nt: TGTTCCAGCACCGCTCTGGGACAGGGGGCCTACAATGAGCAGTTCTTC

v_gene: TRBV19
d_gene: TRBD1
abundance: .
j_gene: TRBJ2-7
CDR3aa: CASSTGGQGASLGYEQYF
CDR3nt: TGTGCCAGTAGTACGGGGGGACAGGGAGCGTCACTGGGCTACGAGCAGTACTTC

v_gene: TRBV6-1
d_gene: TRBD1
abundance: .
j_gene: TRBJ2-7
CDR3aa: CASTRDSAYEQYF
CDR3nt: TGTGCCAGCACCCGGGACAGCGCCTACGAGCAGTACTTC

v_gene: TRBV6-1
d_gene: .
abundance: .
j_gene: TRBJ1-5
CDR3aa: CASIAGFSNQPQHF
CDR3nt: TGTGCCAGCATTGCAGGGTTTAGCAATCAGCCCCAGCATTTT

v_gene: TRBV13
d_gene: .
abundance: .
j_gene: TRBJ2-4
CDR3aa: CASSLEAGAAKNIQYF
CDR3nt: TGTGCCAGCAGCTTAGAGGCAGGGGCCGCCAAAAACATTCAGTACTTC

v_gene: TRBV28
d_gene: .
abundance: .
j_gene: TRBJ2-2
CDR3aa: CASSLLRVPTGELFF
CDR3nt: TGTGCCAGCAGTTTATTGAGGGTTCCCACCGGGGAGCTGTTTTTT

v_gene: TRBV7-9
d_gene: TRBD1
abundance: .
j_gene: TRBJ2-7
CDR3aa: CASSLGTGSTFYEQYF
CDR3nt: TGTGCCAGCAGCTTAGGGACAGGGTCTACCTTTTACGAGCAGTACTTC

v_gene: TRBV28
d_gene: .
abundance: .
j_gene: TRBJ2-7
CDR3aa: CASSWERDAYEQYF
CDR3nt: TGTGCCAGCAGTTGGGAACGGGATGCCTACGAGCAGTACTTC

v_gene: TRBV10-3
d_gene: .
abundance: once
j_gene: TRBJ2-7
CDR3aa: CAISGGAAYEQYF
CDR3nt: TGTGCCATCAGTGGCGGGGCGGCCTACGAGCAGTACTTC

v_gene: TRBV9
d_gene: TRBD1
abundance: .
j_gene: TRBJ2-1
CDR3aa: CASSVGQGAQNEQFF
CDR3nt: TGTGCCAGCAGCGTCGGACAGGGGGCGCAGAATGAGCAGTTCTTC

v_gene: TRBV4-1
d_gene: TRBD1
abundance: .
j_gene: TRBJ1-2
CDR3aa: CASSQQTGNYGYTF
CDR3nt: TGCGCCAGCAGCCAACAGACAGGGAACTATGGCTACACCTTC

v_gene: TRBV27
d_gene: .
abundance: .
j_gene: TRBJ2-7
CDR3aa: CASSLGQSTYEQYF
CDR3nt: TGTGCCAGCAGTTTAGGGCAGTCGACCTACGAGCAGTACTTC